A single sample gave rise to the 6 T cell receptor beta chains below, sequenced in a study of T-cell memory formation after mild COVID-19. TCRdb redid the calling of the 5' RACE reads with MiXCR, one entry per CDR3 protein. The repertoire holds roughly 610,000 distinct CDR3 sequences, roughly a sixth seen once, with roughly 7.8% in the top ten. The sequencing sample was made of PBMCs or a T cell subset sorted from them (not recorded which). Receptors originate from an adult woman who had mild COVID-19 (a few samples of this study predate the infection). Cell type and time point are not known.

The table lists this clonotype with a few counts. The CDR3 region has the DNA TGCGCCAGCAGCCTCCAACCGACAGGAGGGTTCTATGGCTACACCTTC. Translation gives CASSLQPTGGFYGYTF. The rearrangement links TRBV4-1 to TRBJ1-2, with D possibly matching TRBD1 (6 bases). Germline CDR1 is MGHRA and CDR2 is YSYEKL. Between the trimmed V and J ends, which lost 4 bases and 4 bases, there was a span of 19 bases. This CDR3 is built from 16 residues.

This clonotype occurred a few times. The chain employs TRBV19 and TRBJ2-3; D unclear. This CDR3 region has 11 residues. Trimming removed 3 bases from V and 6 bases from J, with 4 bases in between. The germline V gene encodes CDR1 LNHDA and CDR2 SQIVND (reference sequence). The CDR3 spells CASSMGDTQYF. The CDR3, as DNA: TGTGCCAGTAGTATGGGGGATACGCAGTATTTT. The complete variable domain, with remaining parts taken from reference TRBV19 and TRBJ2-3, reads DGGITQSPKYLFRKEGQNVTLSCEQNLNHDAMYWYRQDPGQGLRLIYYSQIVNDFQKGDIAEGYSVSREKKESFPLTVTSAQKNPTAFYLCASSMGDTQYFGPGTRLTVL.

The chain has TRBV5-1 and TRBJ2-3, with 9 bases aligning to TRBD2. This CDR3 is 15 amino acids long. V lost 6 bases to trimming and J lost 2 bases; unmatched junction nucleotides: 7. Germline V CDR1 and CDR2: SGHRS, YFSETQ. DNA for the CDR3: TGCGCCAGCACCGCGAGCGGGAGGTACACAGATACGCAGTATTTT. Translated, it gives CASTASGRYTDTQYF.

This sequence joins TRBV30 and TRBJ1-6, with TRBD1 as a possible D gene (5 bases). The CDR3 is 15 residues long. V lost 0 bases to trimming and J lost 7 bases, with 13 bases between them. Germline CDR1 is GTSNPN and CDR2 is SVGIG (reference sequence). The CDR3 coding sequence is TGTGCCTGGAGTGTACTTTTCGGGGCGAATTCACCCCTCCACTTT. This translates into CAWSVLFGANSPLHF.

This chain joins TRBV12-5 and TRBJ2-7; 9 positions agree with TRBD2. CDR1 and CDR2 from the germline V gene are LGHNT and FRNRAP. V trimming: 2 bases; J trimming: 5 bases; junction bases outside the gene matches: 7. The CDR3 runs 15 residues. The CDR3 here is CASGLILAGRNEQYF. CDR3 bases: TGTGCTAGTGGTTTGATCCTAGCGGGAAGGAACGAGCAGTACTTC.

This clonotype has at least ten counts. J is TRBJ2-1 and V is TRBV20-1; 10 bases map to TRBD2. Germline lookup yields CDR1 DFQATT and CDR2 SNEGSKA (reference sequence). This CDR3 contains 15 residues. J was trimmed by 6 bases and V by 6 bases; bases with no gene match: 11. The CDR3 reads CSAPVPEREGNEQFF. In DNA, the CDR3 is TGCAGTGCGCCGGTCCCCGAGCGGGAGGGCAATGAGCAGTTCTTC.